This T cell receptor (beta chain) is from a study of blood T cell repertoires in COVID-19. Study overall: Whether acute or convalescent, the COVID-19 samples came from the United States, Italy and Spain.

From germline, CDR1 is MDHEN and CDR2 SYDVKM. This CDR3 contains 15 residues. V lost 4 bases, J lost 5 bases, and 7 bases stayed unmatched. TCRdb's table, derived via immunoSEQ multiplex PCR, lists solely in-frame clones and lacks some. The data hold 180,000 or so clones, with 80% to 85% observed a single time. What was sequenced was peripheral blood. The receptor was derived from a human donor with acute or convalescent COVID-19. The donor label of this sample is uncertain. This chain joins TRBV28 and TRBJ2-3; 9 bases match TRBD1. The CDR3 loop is CASSSLGQGKDTQYF. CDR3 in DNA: TGTGCCAGCAGTTCCCTCGGACAGGGGAAAGATACGCAGTATTTT. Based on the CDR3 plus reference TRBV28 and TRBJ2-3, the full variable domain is DVKVTQSSRYLVKRTGEKVFLECVQDMDHENMFWYRQDPGLGLRLIYFSYDVKMKEKGDIPEGYSVSREKKERFSLILESASTNQTSMYLCASSSLGQGKDTQYFGPGTRLTVL.